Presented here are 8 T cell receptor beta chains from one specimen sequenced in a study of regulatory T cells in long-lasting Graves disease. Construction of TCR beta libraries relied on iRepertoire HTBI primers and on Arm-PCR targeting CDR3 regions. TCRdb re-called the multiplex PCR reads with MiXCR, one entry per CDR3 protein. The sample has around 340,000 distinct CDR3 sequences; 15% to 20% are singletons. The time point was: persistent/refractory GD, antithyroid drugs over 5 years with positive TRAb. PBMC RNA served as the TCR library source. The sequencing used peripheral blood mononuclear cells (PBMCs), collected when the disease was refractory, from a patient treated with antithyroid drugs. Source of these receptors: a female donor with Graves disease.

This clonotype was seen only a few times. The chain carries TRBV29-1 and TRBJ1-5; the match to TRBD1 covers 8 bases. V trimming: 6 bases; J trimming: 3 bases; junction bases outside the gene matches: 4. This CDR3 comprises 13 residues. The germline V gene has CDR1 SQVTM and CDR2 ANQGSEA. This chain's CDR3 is CSVGTGNNQPQHF. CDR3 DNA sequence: TGCAGCGTCGGGACAGGTAACAATCAGCCCCAGCATTTT.

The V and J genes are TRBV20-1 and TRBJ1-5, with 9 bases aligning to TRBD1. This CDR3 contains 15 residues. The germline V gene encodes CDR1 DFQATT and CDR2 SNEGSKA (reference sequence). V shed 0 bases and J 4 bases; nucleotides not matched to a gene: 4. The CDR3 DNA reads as TGCAGTGCTAGAGAAGGGACAGGGTGGAATCAGCCCCAGCATTTT. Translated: CSAREGTGWNQPQHF.

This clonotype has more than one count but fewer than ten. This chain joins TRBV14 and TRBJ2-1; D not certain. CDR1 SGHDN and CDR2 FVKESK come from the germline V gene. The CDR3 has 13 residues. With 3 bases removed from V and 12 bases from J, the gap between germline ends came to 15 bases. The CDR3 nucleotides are TGTGCCAGCAGCCAGATATTGAGGAAATCGCAGTTCTTC. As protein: CASSQILRKSQFF.

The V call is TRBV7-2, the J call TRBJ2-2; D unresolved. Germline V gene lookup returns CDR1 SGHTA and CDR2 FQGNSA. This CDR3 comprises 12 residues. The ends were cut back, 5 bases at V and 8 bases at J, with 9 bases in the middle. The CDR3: CASSRAGGELFF. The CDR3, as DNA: TGTGCCAGCAGCCGAGCCGGAGGGGAGCTGTTTTTT.

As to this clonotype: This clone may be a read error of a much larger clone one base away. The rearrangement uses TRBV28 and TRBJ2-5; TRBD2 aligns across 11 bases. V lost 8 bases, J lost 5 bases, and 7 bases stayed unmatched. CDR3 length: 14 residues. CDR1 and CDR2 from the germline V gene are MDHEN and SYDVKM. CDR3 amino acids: CASELAGARETQYF. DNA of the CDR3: TGTGCCAGCGAACTAGCGGGAGCGAGGGAGACCCAGTACTTC.

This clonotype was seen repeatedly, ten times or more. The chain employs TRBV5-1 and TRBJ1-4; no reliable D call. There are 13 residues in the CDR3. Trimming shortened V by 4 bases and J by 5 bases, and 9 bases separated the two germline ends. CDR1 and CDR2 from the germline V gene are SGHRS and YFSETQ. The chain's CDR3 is CASSPVRNEKLFF. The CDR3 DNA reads TGCGCCAGCAGCCCAGTAAGGAATGAAAAACTGTTTTTT.

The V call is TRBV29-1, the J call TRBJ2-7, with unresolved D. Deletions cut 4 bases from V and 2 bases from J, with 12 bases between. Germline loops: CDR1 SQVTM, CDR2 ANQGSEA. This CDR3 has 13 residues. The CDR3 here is CSVVQTTTYEQYF. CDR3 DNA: TGCAGCGTTGTACAAACCACCACCTACGAGCAGTACTTC.

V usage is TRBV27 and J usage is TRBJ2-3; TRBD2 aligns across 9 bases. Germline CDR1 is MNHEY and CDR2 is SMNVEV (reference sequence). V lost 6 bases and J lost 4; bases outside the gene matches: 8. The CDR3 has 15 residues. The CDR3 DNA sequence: TGTGCCAGCAGCTACAGGGCTAGCGGGGCAGATACGCAGTATTTT. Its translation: CASSYRASGADTQYF.